A single TCR beta chain is shown here with its context. What it binds is unknown. This sample is part of a study of shared clonotypes between healthy human individuals. Study observations and caveats: Clonotypes shared by all four donors outscored non-shared clonotypes in generation probability.

The CDR3 sequence is 16 residues long. From germline, CDR1 is SGHRS and CDR2 YFSETQ. Trimming cost V 3 bases and J 6 bases; bases outside gene matches: 9. Genomic DNA per cell subset filled all wells of several immunoSEQ plates. Some clones are missing from TCRdb's copy, which holds only in-frame ones; the method was immunoSEQ multiplex PCR. The sample shows about 1.5 million clones, 96% of them seen only once. The receptor was isolated from a man younger than 45 in good health. The sequenced sample was naive CD4+ T cells sorted from blood. This sample's subset: CD45RA+ positively selected. This chain links TRBV5-1 with TRBJ2-1; 10 bases align to TRBD2. The CDR3 nucleotides read TGCGCCAGCAGCTGGCCTAGCGGGAGTAGGACCAATGAGCAGTTCTTC. Translation gives CASSWPSGSRTNEQFF.